The 8 T cell receptor beta chains listed next were all sequenced from one sample in a study of cytomegalovirus exposure and HLA in healthy donors. The PCR made use of 60 Vbeta and 13 Jbeta primers. Profiled with immunoSEQ multiplex PCR; TCRdb holds only in-frame clones, not every one. The table has 150,000 or so clones, over 70% seen once. The sample comprised PBMCs. These receptors came from a woman in her thirties or forties in good health and CMV-seropositive.

The genes are TRBV9 and TRBJ2-3; 7 bases match TRBD2. The CDR3 length is 14 residues. The junction had 2 bases not matched to a gene; V was cut back by 1 base and J by 3 bases. The germline V gene encodes CDR1 SGDLS and CDR2 YYNGEE. The CDR3 sequence: CASSVLGGTDTQYF. The CDR3 DNA follows: TGTGCCAGCAGCGTATTGGGGGGGACAGATACGCAGTATTTT.

This chain uses TRBV2 with TRBJ2-5; D is undetermined. This CDR3 region has 12 residues. Between the trimmed V and J ends, which lost 8 bases and 2 bases, there was a span of 9 bases. Germline V lookup: CDR1 SNHLY, CDR2 FYNNEI. The CDR3 DNA reads TGTGCCAGCTTGGGCTATCAAGAGACCCAGTACTTC. As protein: CASLGYQETQYF.

The J gene is TRBJ1-2, the V gene TRBV6-1, with D tentatively TRBD1 (6 bases). Trimming cost V 7 bases and J 2 bases, with 11 bases left between them. The germline CDR1 and CDR2 sequences are MNHNS and SASEGT. The length of the CDR3 is 13 residues. In nucleotides, the CDR3 is TGTGCCAGCACCGGGGGGCTGAACTATGGCTACACCTTC. Its translation: CASTGGLNYGYTF.

The J gene is TRBJ1-4, the V gene TRBV4-3; TRBD1 agrees at 7 bases. The J segment lost 12 bases and the V segment lost 1 base, leaving 5 bases of the junction unmatched. This CDR3 has 13 amino acids. Germline V CDR1 and CDR2: LGHNA, YSLEER. Here the CDR3 reads CASSQVGQVELFF. CDR3 coding DNA: TGCGCCAGCAGCCAAGTTGGACAGGTAGAACTGTTTTTT.

With respect to this clone: Other DNA sequences within the sample encode an identical CDR3. This chain connects TRBV6-1 to TRBJ1-2; TRBD1 agrees at 9 bases. V shed 3 bases, J shed 4 bases, and the junction held 0 bases outside the gene matches. CDR1 and CDR2 from the germline V gene are MNHNS and SASEGT. The CDR3 runs to 13 residues. DNA of the CDR3: TGTGCCAGCAGTGAGACAGGGGGCTATGGCTACACCTTC. Its protein is CASSETGGYGYTF.

The V gene is TRBV5-1, the J gene TRBJ1-1; no clear D gene. The CDR3 loop spans 12 amino acids. Trimming removed 4 bases from V and 4 bases from J, with 8 bases in between. Per the germline V gene, CDR1 is SGHRS and CDR2 is YFSETQ. CDR3 protein: CASSIGGTEAFF. The CDR3 DNA reads as TGCGCCAGCAGCATCGGTGGCACTGAAGCTTTCTTT.

The table lists this clone with a count of one. This chain uses TRBV30 with TRBJ1-1, with D perhaps TRBD1 (6 bases). CDR3 length equals 13 residues. The germline V gene encodes CDR1 GTSNPN and CDR2 SVGIG (reference sequence). The V end was cut by 4 bases, the J end by 4 bases, with 13 bases between. In DNA form, the CDR3 reads TGTGCCTGGACCCCCAGGGACACCACTGAAGCTTTCTTT. Translating it yields CAWTPRDTTEAFF.

V and J are TRBV27 and TRBJ1-1; 10 nucleotides match TRBD1. Trimming cost V 7 bases and J 0 bases; bases outside gene matches: 8. The CDR3 consists of 16 residues. Germline CDR1 MNHEY, CDR2 SMNVEV (reference sequence). CDR3 loop: CASTPDRGRMNTEAFF. The CDR3 DNA reads TGTGCCAGCACCCCTGACAGGGGGCGTATGAACACTGAAGCTTTCTTT.